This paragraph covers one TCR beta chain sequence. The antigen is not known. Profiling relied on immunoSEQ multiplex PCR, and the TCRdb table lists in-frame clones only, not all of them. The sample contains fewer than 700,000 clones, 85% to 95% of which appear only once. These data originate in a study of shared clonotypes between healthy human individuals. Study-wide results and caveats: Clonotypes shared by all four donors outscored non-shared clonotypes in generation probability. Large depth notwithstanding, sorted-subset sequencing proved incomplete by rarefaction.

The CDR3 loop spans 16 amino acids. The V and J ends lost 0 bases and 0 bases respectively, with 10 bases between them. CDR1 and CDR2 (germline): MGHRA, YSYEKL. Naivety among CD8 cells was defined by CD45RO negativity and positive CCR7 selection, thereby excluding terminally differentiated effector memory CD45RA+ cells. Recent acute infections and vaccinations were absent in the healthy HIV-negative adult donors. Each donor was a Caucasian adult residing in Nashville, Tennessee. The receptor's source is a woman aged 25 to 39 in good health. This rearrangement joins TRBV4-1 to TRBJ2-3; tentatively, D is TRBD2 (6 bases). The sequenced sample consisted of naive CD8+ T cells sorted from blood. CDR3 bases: TGCGCCAGCAGCCAAGACACCGGGACTAGCACAGATACGCAGTATTTT. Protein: CASSQDTGTSTDTQYF.